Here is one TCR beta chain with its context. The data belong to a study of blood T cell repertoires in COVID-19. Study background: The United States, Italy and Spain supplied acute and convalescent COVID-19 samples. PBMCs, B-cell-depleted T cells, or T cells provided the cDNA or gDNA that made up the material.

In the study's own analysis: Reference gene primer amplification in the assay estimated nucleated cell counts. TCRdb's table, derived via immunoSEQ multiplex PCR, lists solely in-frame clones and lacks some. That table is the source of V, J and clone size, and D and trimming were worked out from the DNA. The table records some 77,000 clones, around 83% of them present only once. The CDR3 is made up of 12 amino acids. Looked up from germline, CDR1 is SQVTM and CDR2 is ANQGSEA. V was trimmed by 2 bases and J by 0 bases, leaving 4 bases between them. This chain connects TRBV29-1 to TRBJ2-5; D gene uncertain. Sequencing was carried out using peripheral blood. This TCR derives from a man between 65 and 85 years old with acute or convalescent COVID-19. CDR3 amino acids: CSVEPYQETQYF. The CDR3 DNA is TGCAGCGTTGAACCGTACCAAGAGACCCAGTACTTC.